What follows are 24 T cell receptor beta chains derived from one specimen sequenced in a study of T-cell reconstitution after alpha-beta-depleted transplantation in children. Unique molecular identifiers tagged the TCRbeta library. TCRdb fed the PCR reads into MiXCR, producing one record per CDR3 protein. The table shows roughly 49,000 distinct CDR3 sequences, with about a tenth occurring only once. The source material was PBMCs, mostly from graft donor cells, sampled 60 days after TCRalphabeta/CD19-depleted stem cell transplant. These receptors all stem from a male patient aged 2 to 10 who had a stem cell transplant for chronic granulomatous disease, so the T cells may come from the graft donor.

This clonotype was counted many times. The chain links TRBV7-2 to TRBJ2-3; possibly TRBD2 for D (5 bases). Germline CDR1 is SGHTA and CDR2 is FQGNSA. The germline V and J ends were trimmed by 4 bases and 5 bases, with 10 bases remaining between them. This CDR3 comprises 13 residues. CDR3 in amino acids: CASSSGKGDTQYF. The CDR3 DNA reads TGTGCCAGCAGCTCCGGGAAGGGAGATACGCAGTATTTT.

This clonotype was observed at least ten times. The chain links TRBV12-3 or TRBV12-4 to TRBJ2-4; D tentatively fits TRBD1 or TRBD2 (5 bases each). Trimming left V 7 bases short and J 0 bases short, with 13 bases between. The CDR3 extends over 15 amino acids. The CDR3 DNA sequence: TGTGCCAGCACCGAGGGGCTGCTAGCCAAAAACATTCAGTACTTC. Translation: CASTEGLLAKNIQYF.

There are many counts of this clonotype. The chain carries TRBV5-1 and TRBJ2-7, with 7 positions matching TRBD1. Germline V gene data show CDR1 as SGHRS and CDR2 as YFSETQ. Trimming cost V 0 bases and J 4 bases; bases outside gene matches: 4. This CDR3 contains 14 residues. Here the CDR3 DNA reads TGCGCCAGCAGCTTGGGGGACAGCTCTTACGAGCAGTACTTC. It yields the protein CASSLGDSSYEQYF.

The sample holds a few counts of this clonotype. The chain has TRBV2 and TRBJ2-1; TRBD1 matches at 8 bases. This CDR3 comprises 13 residues. J lost 4 bases, V lost 6 bases, and 2 bases had no gene match. Per germline, CDR1 SNHLY and CDR2 FYNNEI. CDR3 DNA: TGTGCCAGCAGGGGACAGGAGTACAATGAGCAGTTCTTC. Protein: CASRGQEYNEQFF.

This rearrangement joins TRBV11-2 to TRBJ1-2; TRBD1 matches at 7 bases. Germline values: CDR1 SGHAT, CDR2 FQNNGV. This CDR3 comprises 15 residues. With V trimmed by 5 bases and J by 1 base, 7 bases remained unmatched. For the CDR3, the DNA is TGTGCCAGCAGCCTGACTTGGGACAGTAACTATGGCTACACCTTC. This encodes CASSLTWDSNYGYTF.

This clonotype was recorded at least ten times. The chain couples TRBV6-4 to TRBJ2-1; 9 bases align to TRBD2. From germline, CDR1 is MRHNA and CDR2 SNTAGT. The CDR3 is made up of 16 amino acids. Losses at the gene ends were 0 bases for V and 10 bases for J; bases not matched to a gene: 10. In DNA form, the CDR3 reads TGTGCCAGCAGTGACTCGAGGGGGACTAGCTTAAGGGAGCAGTTCTTC. Protein: CASSDSRGTSLREQFF.

This clonotype was found many times. The chain uses TRBV5-1 and TRBJ1-2; tentatively, D is TRBD1 (6 bases). V lost 4 bases to trimming and J lost 8 bases, with 18 bases between them. Germline assignment: CDR1 SGHRS and CDR2 YFSETQ. The CDR3 is 14 amino acids. The CDR3 is CASSERQAARGYTF. The CDR3 DNA reads as TGCGCCAGCAGCGAAAGACAGGCCGCGCGGGGCTACACCTTC.

In its sample, this clonotype ranks as medium-sized (0.01 to 0.1%). The rearrangement joins TRBV6-2 or TRBV6-3 to TRBJ1-1; D unresolved. Trimming pared 7 bases from V and 0 bases from J, leaving 18 bases between. CDR1 and CDR2 (germline): MNHEY, SVGEGT. CDR3 length: 16 amino acids. The CDR3 DNA reads TGTGCCAGCACACCGGGATCCCAGACTCTGAACACTGAAGCTTTCTTT. Protein: CASTPGSQTLNTEAFF.

The rearrangement links TRBV20-1 to TRBJ2-7; 8 nucleotides match TRBD1. The CDR3 consists of 16 residues. V was clipped by 4 bases and J by 3 bases; unmatched bases: 14. In germline, CDR1 is DFQATT, CDR2 SNEGSKA (reference sequence). The CDR3 region has the DNA TGCAGTGCTACAACTTACCCGACAGGGGTAATCTACGAGCAGTACTTC. It yields the protein CSATTYPTGVIYEQYF.

This clonotype is medium-sized in the sample. The chain links TRBV27 to TRBJ2-1; D assignment may be TRBD1 or TRBD2 (5 bases each). The V gene's germline CDR1 is MNHEY and CDR2 SMNVEV (reference sequence). The CDR3 extends over 14 amino acids. Trimming left V 7 bases short and J 12 bases short, with 22 bases between. In nucleotides, the CDR3 is TGTGCCAGCAACTGGGGGACGCAGAGGAACCCGCAGTTCTTC. Translating it yields CASNWGTQRNPQFF.

This clonotype was recorded a few times. J is TRBJ2-1 and V is TRBV23-1; a possible D gene is TRBD2 (5 bases). TRBV23-1 is classed as an ORF, of uncertain function. V was pared by 8 bases and J by 14 bases, with 10 bases between. This CDR3 is built from 9 residues. The CDR3 loop is CASGRGEFF. In DNA, the CDR3 is TGCGCCAGCGGCCGGGGAGAGTTCTTC.

This chain connects TRBV28 to TRBJ2-7; possible D gene TRBD1, 5 bases. Trimming took off 3 bases at V and 1 base at J, with 19 bases between the two ends. Germline V gives CDR1 MDHEN, CDR2 SYDVKM. The CDR3 runs 17 residues. The CDR3 sequence: CASSLVIETVLSYEQYF. In DNA, the CDR3 is TGTGCCAGCAGTTTGGTCATCGAGACAGTTCTTTCCTACGAGCAGTACTTC.

This clonotype was detected ten times or more. The chain is built from TRBV18 and TRBJ2-1, with 14 bases fitting TRBD2. Germline CDR1 KGHSH, CDR2 LQKENI. CDR3 length: 18 residues. After removal of 4 bases from V and 10 bases from J, the junction contained 15 bases not matched to a gene. This CDR3 reads CASSRLAGGPRRNEEQFF. The CDR3 DNA reads as TGTGCCAGCTCACGACTAGCGGGAGGGCCTAGGCGAAATGAAGAGCAGTTCTTC.

The sample holds many counts of this clonotype. The chain combines TRBV20-1 with TRBJ2-7, with a weak D call TRBD1 (6 bases). The V gene's germline CDR1 is DFQATT and CDR2 SNEGSKA (reference sequence). This CDR3 has 14 amino acids. V lost 5 bases and J 1 base, leaving 15 bases between the germline ends. The CDR3, as DNA: TGCAGTGCTCTGACAGGTCGAGGGTCCTACGAGCAGTACTTC. Translation: CSALTGRGSYEQYF.

The sample holds many counts of this clonotype. The chain is built from TRBV6-4 and TRBJ2-1, with D possibly being TRBD1 or TRBD2 (5 bases each). V shed 3 bases and J shed 3 bases, with 6 bases lying between them. CDR1 is MRHNA and CDR2 is SNTAGT in the germline V gene. CDR3 size: 13 residues. CDR3 residues: CASSERGYNEQFF. In DNA, the CDR3 is TGTGCCAGCAGTGAGAGGGGCTACAATGAGCAGTTCTTC.

The chain carries TRBV6-5 and TRBJ2-3, with 10 bases matching TRBD2. CDR3 length: 19 amino acids. From germline, CDR1 is MNHEY and CDR2 SVGAGI. V trimming: 2 bases; J trimming: 0 bases; junction bases outside the gene matches: 11. CDR3 DNA: TGTGCCAGCAGTTACCCATCTAGCGGGAGCAACCCTAGCACAGATACGCAGTATTTT. Its translation: CASSYPSSGSNPSTDTQYF.

This clonotype was counted at least ten times. This rearrangement joins TRBV4-1 to TRBJ2-5; the D gene is possibly TRBD2 (6 bases). The CDR3 runs 14 residues. V was clipped by 3 bases and J by 4 bases, with 12 bases between them. Germline-derived CDR1 and CDR2 are MGHRA and YSYEKL. The CDR3 sequence is CASSHVLAGETQYF. CDR3 in DNA: TGCGCCAGCAGCCATGTACTAGCAGGAGAGACCCAGTACTTC.

At least ten counts were recorded for this clonotype. The chain recombines TRBV6-1 with TRBJ2-1, with TRBD2 matching over 8 bases. The CDR3 is 14 amino acids. The germline V gene encodes CDR1 MNHNS and CDR2 SASEGT. With V trimmed by 7 bases and J by 4 bases, 6 bases remained unmatched. CDR3 DNA sequence: TGTGCCAGCAAAGCAGGACTAGCTTACAATGAGCAGTTCTTC. It codes for CASKAGLAYNEQFF.

Many counts were recorded for this clonotype. The chain joins TRBV12-3 or TRBV12-4 to TRBJ2-5; TRBD2 matches at 9 bases. There are 14 residues in the CDR3. V shed 6 bases, J shed 6 bases, and the junction held 8 bases outside the gene matches. In DNA form, the CDR3 reads TGTGCCAGCAGCAATAGCGGGAGAGGGAAGACCCAGTACTTC. This codes for CASSNSGRGKTQYF.

This clonotype was detected ten times or more. This chain uses TRBV9 with TRBJ2-2; no reliable D call. This CDR3 is built from 14 residues. Germline V gene data show CDR1 as SGDLS and CDR2 as YYNGEE. Deletions cut 1 base from V and 1 base from J, with 5 bases between. The CDR3 sequence: CASSVYGNTGELFF. The CDR3, as DNA: TGTGCCAGCAGCGTATACGGGAACACCGGGGAGCTGTTTTTT.

This clonotype has a count of ten or more. The chain links TRBV7-2 to TRBJ1-2; no clear D. V was cut by 5 bases and J by 10 bases, with 14 bases left in between. Per germline, CDR1 SGHTA and CDR2 FQGNSA. CDR3 size: 12 residues. The CDR3 spells CASSPRTEVYTF. In DNA form, the CDR3 reads TGTGCCAGCAGCCCCCGGACCGAGGTCTACACCTTC. The full variable domain, completed using reference TRBV7-2 and TRBJ1-2, is GAGVSQSPSNKVTEKGKDVELRCDPISGHTALYWYRQSLGQGLEFLIYFQGNSAPDKSGLPSDRFSAERTGGSVSTLTIQRTQQEDSAVYLCASSPRTEVYTFGSGTRLTVV.

This clonotype was found many times. V usage is TRBV11-2 and J usage is TRBJ1-5, with unresolved D. Deletions cut 1 base from V and 0 bases from J, with 7 bases between. Germline V gene data show CDR1 as SGHAT and CDR2 as FQNNGV. The CDR3 consists of 15 residues. CDR3 sequence (DNA): TGTGCCAGCAGCTTAGGGACCGTTAGCAATCAGCCCCAGCATTTT. This translates into CASSLGTVSNQPQHF.

This clonotype was picked up many times. The chain has TRBV6-1 and TRBJ2-5; D is unclear. CDR1 is MNHNS, CDR2 SASEGT, per germline. V lost 1 base, J lost 2 bases, and 8 bases lay in between. The CDR3 runs 14 residues. CDR3 protein: CASSEGLIQETQYF. The DNA of the CDR3 is TGTGCCAGCAGTGAAGGACTTATACAAGAGACCCAGTACTTC.

This clonotype showed up just a few times. CDR3 sequence reads: CASRHPGGETQYF. CDR3 DNA: TGTGCCAGCAGACACCCAGGGGGCGAGACCCAGTACTTC. This rearrangement joins TRBV12-3 or TRBV12-4 to TRBJ2-5; TRBD1 matches at 8 bases. With 6 bases clipped from V and 5 bases from J, the junction kept 5 bases outside the gene matches. The CDR3 runs to 13 residues.